The clone carrying this TCR beta chain was counted only a few times. The antigen remains unidentified. The data were taken from a study of T-cell memory formation after mild COVID-19. Study-wide findings and caveats: Those CD4+ clones that contracted were mainly in CM and EM (CD8+ ones in EMRA).

From the 5' RACE reads, TCRdb called clonotypes with MiXCR, one entry per CDR3 protein. The sample includes under 150,000 distinct CDR3 sequences, about 20% of them seen just once. Material for sequencing was PBMCs or a T cell subset sorted from them (not recorded which). The clonotype originates from a man between 18 and 35 years old who had mild COVID-19 (a few samples of this study predate the infection). Cell type and time point are not known.

The DNA of the CDR3 is TGTGCCAGCAGCCCTTGGGACGGGCGGTACACCTTC. This translates into CASSPWDGRYTF. The chain has TRBV9 and TRBJ1-2, with D perhaps matching TRBD1 (5 bases). Deletions cut 4 bases from V and 11 bases from J, with 15 bases between. Germline CDR1 reads SGDLS; CDR2 reads YYNGEE. CDR3 size: 12 residues.